Each of the 14 T cell receptor beta chains below was sequenced from the same sample in a study of regulatory T cells in long-lasting Graves disease. Regarding time point: newly diagnosed GD, antithyroid drugs for less than 3 months. PBMCs were the source of the RNA used for TCR sequencing. Building the TCR beta libraries relied on iRepertoire HTBI primers, and CDR3 regions underwent Arm-PCR. TCRdb used MiXCR to reprocess the multiplex PCR reads, holding one entry per CDR3 protein. Here the sample spans 440,000 or so distinct CDR3 sequences, about a sixth being singletons. These data are also associated with another study on T cells in Graves' hyperthyroidism and ophthalmopathy.

The specimen was peripheral blood mononuclear cells (PBMCs), collected at new diagnosis, from a patient treated with antithyroid drugs. The origin of the receptors is a woman aged 30 to 39 with Graves disease.

The sample holds many counts of this clonotype. The chain uses TRBV18 and TRBJ2-1; weak D call: TRBD1 (5 bases). V lost 4 bases and J lost 8, with 12 bases in between. Germline loops: CDR1 KGHSH, CDR2 LQKENI. The CDR3 length is 13 residues. The DNA for the CDR3 is TGTGCCAGCTCACAGCAGGGTCGGGATGAGCAGTTCTTC. It yields the protein CASSQQGRDEQFF.

This clonotype was seen ten or more times. The V and J genes are TRBV29-1 and TRBJ2-1, with 7 bases that match TRBD2. The CDR3 spans 14 residues. Germline CDR1 is SQVTM and CDR2 is ANQGSEA. V shed 2 bases and J 1 base; nucleotides not matched to a gene: 2. CDR3 region: CSVEPSGSYNEQFF. As DNA, the CDR3 is TGCAGCGTTGAACCTAGCGGTTCCTACAATGAGCAGTTCTTC.

This clonotype has only a few counts. The rearrangement links TRBV2 to TRBJ2-7; tentative D call: TRBD2 (6 bases). From germline, CDR1 is SNHLY and CDR2 FYNNEI. Trimming took 1 base from V and 0 from J, leaving 7 bases between them. CDR3 length: 14 residues. CDR3: CASSEGRDSYEQYF. The CDR3 DNA is TGTGCCAGCAGTGAAGGGCGGGACTCCTACGAGCAGTACTTC.

V usage is TRBV6-4 and J usage is TRBJ2-2; no clear D gene. The germline gives CDR1 MRHNA, CDR2 SNTAGT. With 4 bases removed from V and 3 bases from J, the gap between germline ends came to 9 bases. The CDR3 is 14 residues long. In DNA, the CDR3 is TGTGCCAGCAGTGTTTCAGGTGACACCGGGGAGCTGTTTTTT. Its protein product is CASSVSGDTGELFF.

This chain connects TRBV7-3 to TRBJ2-1, with unresolved D. With 5 bases removed from V and 0 bases from J, the gap between germline ends came to 11 bases. Germline loops: CDR1 SGHTA, CDR2 FQGTGA. CDR3 length: 15 amino acids. The CDR3, as DNA: TGTGCCAGCAGCCCCGACTTGCGCTCCTACAATGAGCAGTTCTTC. This codes for CASSPDLRSYNEQFF.

This clonotype was picked up many times. J is TRBJ1-2 and V is TRBV7-8; no firm D call. Per the germline V gene, CDR1 is SGHVS and CDR2 is FQNEAQ. The ends were cut back, 5 bases at V and 6 bases at J, with 19 bases in the middle. CDR3 length equals 15 residues. The CDR3 region is CASSPWKGSGDGYTF. The CDR3, as DNA: TGTGCCAGCAGCCCCTGGAAGGGATCCGGGGATGGCTACACCTTC.

This clonotype was found many times. The chain has TRBV28 and TRBJ1-2; D remains unclear. The length of the CDR3 is 15 residues. Germline V lookup: CDR1 MDHEN, CDR2 SYDVKM. The V and J ends lost 3 bases and 1 base respectively, with 12 bases between them. Here the CDR3 reads CASSFPVRVNYGYTF. DNA for the CDR3: TGTGCCAGCAGTTTTCCCGTCAGAGTTAACTATGGCTACACCTTC.

V and J are TRBV24-1 and TRBJ1-5; TRBD1 aligns across 8 bases. CDR3 length equals 14 residues. Per germline, CDR1 KGHDR and CDR2 SFDVKD. Unmatched junction bases numbered 6, after V lost 5 bases and J lost 7 bases. CDR3 DNA: TGTGCCACCAGTGGGACAGGGTTGGGGCAGCCCCAGCATTTT. It yields the protein CATSGTGLGQPQHF.

This clonotype was seen ten or more times. The chain links TRBV28 to TRBJ2-6, with D possibly matching TRBD1 (5 bases). V lost 6 bases to trimming and J lost 5 bases, with 11 bases between them. This CDR3 has 14 amino acids. Germline CDR1 reads MDHEN; CDR2 reads SYDVKM. The CDR3 DNA follows: TGTGCCAGCAGGGGGCCTTCGAGGGCCAACGTCCTGACTTTC. Translating it yields CASRGPSRANVLTF. Together with reference TRBV28 and TRBJ2-6, the CDR3 gives the full variable domain: DVKVTQSSRYLVKRTGEKVFLECVQDMDHENMFWYRQDPGLGLRLIYFSYDVKMKEKGDIPEGYSVSREKKERFSLILESASTNQTSMYLCASRGPSRANVLTFGAGSRLTVL.

This clonotype was picked up many times. This chain links TRBV7-9 with TRBJ1-1, with D possibly matching TRBD1 (5 bases). Trimming removed 6 bases at V and 1 base at J, with 9 bases between. Germline CDR1 SEHNR, CDR2 FQNEAQ (reference sequence). This CDR3 is built from 13 residues. The CDR3 here is CASRLQENTEAFF. DNA of the CDR3: TGTGCCAGCAGGCTACAGGAGAACACTGAAGCTTTCTTT.

As DNA, the CDR3 is TGTGCCAGCAGCTCCCGGGACAGGGGTGAAGATACGCAGTATTTT. The encoded protein is CASSSRDRGEDTQYF. The chain carries TRBV7-9 and TRBJ2-3, with TRBD1 identical over 10 bases. V gave up 4 bases and J gave up 5 bases; unmatched junction bases: 6. The CDR3 consists of 15 residues. From germline, CDR1 is SEHNR and CDR2 FQNEAQ (reference sequence).

This clonotype was observed a few times. The chain recombines TRBV13 with TRBJ2-1, with 10 bases matching TRBD2. This CDR3 contains 17 residues. V lost 1 base and J lost 5; bases outside the gene matches: 8. The germline V gene has CDR1 PRHDT and CDR2 FYEKMQ (reference sequence). As DNA, the CDR3 is TGTGCCAGCAGCTTAGAGGGTAGCGGGAGGCGGGACAATGAGCAGTTCTTC. This gives the protein CASSLEGSGRRDNEQFF.

V is TRBV20-1 and J is TRBJ1-2, with a tentative D call TRBD1 (5 bases). The CDR3 runs to 13 residues. Germline-derived CDR1 and CDR2 are DFQATT and SNEGSKA (reference sequence). With 4 bases removed from V and 5 bases from J, the gap between germline ends came to 14 bases. The CDR3 protein is CSAKSGAEYGYTF. Here the CDR3 DNA reads TGCAGTGCTAAGAGCGGGGCGGAATATGGCTACACCTTC.

This clonotype was detected only a few times. The chain couples TRBV29-1 to TRBJ1-1, with a weak D call TRBD1 (5 bases). V shed 4 bases and J shed 8 bases, with 17 bases lying between them. Germline lookup yields CDR1 SQVTM and CDR2 ANQGSEA. The CDR3 extends over 13 amino acids. The CDR3 spells CSVVGGPRGEAFF. The CDR3 nucleotides read TGCAGCGTTGTGGGGGGACCGAGGGGAGAAGCTTTCTTT.